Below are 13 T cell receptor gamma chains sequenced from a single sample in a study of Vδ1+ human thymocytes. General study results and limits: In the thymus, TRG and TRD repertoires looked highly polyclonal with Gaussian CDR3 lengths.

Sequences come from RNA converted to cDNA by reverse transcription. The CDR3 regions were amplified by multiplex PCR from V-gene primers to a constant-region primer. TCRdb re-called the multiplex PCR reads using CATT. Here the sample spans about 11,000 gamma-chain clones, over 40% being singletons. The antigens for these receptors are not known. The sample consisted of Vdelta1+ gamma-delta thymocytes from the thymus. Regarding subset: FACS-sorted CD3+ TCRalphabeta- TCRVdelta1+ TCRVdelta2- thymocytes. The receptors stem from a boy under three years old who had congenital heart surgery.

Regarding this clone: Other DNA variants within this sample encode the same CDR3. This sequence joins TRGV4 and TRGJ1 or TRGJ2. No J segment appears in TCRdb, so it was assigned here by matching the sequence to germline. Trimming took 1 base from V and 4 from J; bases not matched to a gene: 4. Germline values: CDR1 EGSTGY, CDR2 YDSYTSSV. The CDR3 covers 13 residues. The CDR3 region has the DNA TGTGCCACCTGGGATGGTGGGTATTATAAGAAACTCTTT. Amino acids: CATWDGGYYKKLF.

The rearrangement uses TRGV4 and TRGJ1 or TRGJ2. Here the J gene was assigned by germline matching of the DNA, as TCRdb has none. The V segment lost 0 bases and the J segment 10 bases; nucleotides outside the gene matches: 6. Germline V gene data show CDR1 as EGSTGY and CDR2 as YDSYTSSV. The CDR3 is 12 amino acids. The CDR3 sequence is CATWDGLSKKLF. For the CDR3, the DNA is TGTGCCACCTGGGATGGGCTGTCCAAGAAACTCTTT.

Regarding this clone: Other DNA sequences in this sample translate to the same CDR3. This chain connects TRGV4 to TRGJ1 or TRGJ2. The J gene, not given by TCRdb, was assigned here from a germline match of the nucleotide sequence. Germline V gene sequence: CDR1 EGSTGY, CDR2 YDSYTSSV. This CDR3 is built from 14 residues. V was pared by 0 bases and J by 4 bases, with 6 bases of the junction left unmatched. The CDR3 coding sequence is TGTGCCACCTGGGATGGGCGGCGATATTATAAGAAACTCTTT. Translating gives CATWDGRRYYKKLF.

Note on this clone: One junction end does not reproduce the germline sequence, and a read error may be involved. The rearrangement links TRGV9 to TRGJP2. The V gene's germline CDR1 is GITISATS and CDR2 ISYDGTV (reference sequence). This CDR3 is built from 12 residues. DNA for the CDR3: TGCGCCCGTCGACGGAGGGATTGGATCAAGACGTTT. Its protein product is CARRRRDWIKTF.

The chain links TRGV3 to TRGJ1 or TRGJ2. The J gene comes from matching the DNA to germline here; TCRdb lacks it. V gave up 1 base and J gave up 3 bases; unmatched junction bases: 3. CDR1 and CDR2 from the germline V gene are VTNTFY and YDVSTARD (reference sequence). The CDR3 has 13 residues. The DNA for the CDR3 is TGTGCCACCTGGGACAGTGCTTATTATAAGAAACTCTTT. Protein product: CATWDSAYYKKLF.

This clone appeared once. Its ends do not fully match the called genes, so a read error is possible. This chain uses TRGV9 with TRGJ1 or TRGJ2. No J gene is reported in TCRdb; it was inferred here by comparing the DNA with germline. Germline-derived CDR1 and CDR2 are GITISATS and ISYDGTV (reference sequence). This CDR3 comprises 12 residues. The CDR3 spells CALWVLNYKKLF. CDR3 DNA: TGTGCCCTGTGGGTCCTCAATTATAAGAAACTCTTT.

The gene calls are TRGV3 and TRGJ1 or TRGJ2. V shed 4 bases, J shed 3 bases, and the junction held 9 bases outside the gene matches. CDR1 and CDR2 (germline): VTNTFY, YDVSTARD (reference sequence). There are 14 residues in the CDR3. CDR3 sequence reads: CATWEGGIYYKKLF. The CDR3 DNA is TGTGCCACCTGGGAAGGGGGAATTTATTATAAGAAACTCTTT.

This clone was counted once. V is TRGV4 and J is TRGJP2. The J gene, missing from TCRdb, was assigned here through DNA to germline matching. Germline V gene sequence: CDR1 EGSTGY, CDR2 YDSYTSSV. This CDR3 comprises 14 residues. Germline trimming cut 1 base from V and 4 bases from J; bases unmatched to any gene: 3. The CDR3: CATWDGTSDWIKTF. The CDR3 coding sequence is TGTGCCACCTGGGATGGAACTAGTGATTGGATCAAGACGTTT.

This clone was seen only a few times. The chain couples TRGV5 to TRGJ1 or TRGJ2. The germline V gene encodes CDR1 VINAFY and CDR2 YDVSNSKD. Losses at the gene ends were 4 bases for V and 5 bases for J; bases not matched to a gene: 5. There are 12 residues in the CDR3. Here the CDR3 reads CATWEFDYKKLF. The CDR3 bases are TGTGCCACCTGGGAGTTTGATTATAAGAAACTCTTT.

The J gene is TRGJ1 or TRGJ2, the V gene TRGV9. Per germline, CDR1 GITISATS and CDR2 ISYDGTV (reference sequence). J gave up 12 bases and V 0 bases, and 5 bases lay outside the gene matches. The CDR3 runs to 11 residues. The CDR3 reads CALWEVTRKLF. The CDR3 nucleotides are TGTGCCTTGTGGGAGGTGACCAGGAAACTCTTT.

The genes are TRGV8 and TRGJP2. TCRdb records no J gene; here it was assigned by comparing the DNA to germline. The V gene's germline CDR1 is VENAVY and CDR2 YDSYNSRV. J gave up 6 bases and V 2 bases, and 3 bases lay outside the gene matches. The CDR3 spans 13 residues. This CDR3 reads CATWDICDWIKTF. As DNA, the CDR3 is TGTGCCACCTGGGATATTTGTGATTGGATCAAGACGTTT.

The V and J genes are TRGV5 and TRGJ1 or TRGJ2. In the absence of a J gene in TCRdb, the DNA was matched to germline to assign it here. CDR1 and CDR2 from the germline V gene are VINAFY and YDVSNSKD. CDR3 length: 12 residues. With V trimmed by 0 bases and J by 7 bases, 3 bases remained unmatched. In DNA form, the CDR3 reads TGTGCCACCTGGGACAGGTTCTATAAGAAACTCTTT. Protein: CATWDRFYKKLF.

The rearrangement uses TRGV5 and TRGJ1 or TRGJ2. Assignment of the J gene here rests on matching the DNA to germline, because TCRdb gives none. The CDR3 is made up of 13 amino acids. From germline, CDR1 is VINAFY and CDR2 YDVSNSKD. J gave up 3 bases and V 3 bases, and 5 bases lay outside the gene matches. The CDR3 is CATWDRIYYKKLF. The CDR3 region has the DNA TGTGCCACCTGGGACCGAATTTATTATAAGAAACTCTTT.